This T cell receptor beta chain came from a study of blood T cell repertoires in COVID-19. About the research overall: From the United States, Italy and Spain came samples of acute and convalescent COVID-19. PBMCs, B-cell-depleted T cells, or T cells were the source of the cDNA or gDNA that made up the material.

How the authors handled the data: Counts of nucleated cells, estimated from reference gene primer amplification, were obtained. Using immunoSEQ multiplex PCR, the repertoire was profiled, and TCRdb retains in-frame clones only, with some absent. V and J calls and clone size come straight from that table; D and trimming were deduced from the DNA. The sample has about 230,000 clones, nearly 90% seen once; the top ten hold approximately 12%. CDR3 length equals 19 residues. The germline V gene has CDR1 SGHRS and CDR2 YFSETQ. The V gene end was trimmed by 2 bases and the J gene end by 1 base; junction bases not matched to a gene: 13.

The V gene is TRBV5-1, the J gene TRBJ2-7; 12 bases agree with TRBD2. Specimen: peripheral blood. This receptor was identified in a woman younger than 35 who had recovered from COVID-19. In DNA, the CDR3 is TGCGCCAGCAGCTTTCTCCCCTCCACTAGCGGGAGGACTTCCTACGAGCAGTACTTC. It yields the protein CASSFLPSTSGRTSYEQYF.